One sample yielded the 10 T cell receptor beta chains listed below, sequenced in a study of blood T cell repertoires in COVID-19. Method: immunoSEQ multiplex PCR; TCRdb's copy keeps in-frame clones and lacks some. The repertoire holds over 100,000 clones, with 70% to 85% as singletons. The material sequenced was peripheral blood. These receptor sequences come from a woman aged 70-85 years with acute or convalescent COVID-19.

V and J are TRBV18 and TRBJ1-1; D remains ambiguous. Trimming left V 1 base short and J 1 base short, with 4 bases between. Germline V CDR1 and CDR2: KGHSH, LQKENI. This CDR3 has 13 amino acids. The CDR3 DNA reads TGTGCCAGCTCACCACAGCCGAACACTGAAGCTTTCTTT. It yields the protein CASSPQPNTEAFF.

The chain couples TRBV3-1 (or the pseudogene TRBV3-2) to TRBJ2-3; the D gene is possibly TRBD1 (5 bases). The V end was cut by 0 bases, the J end by 5 bases, with 9 bases between. Germline CDR1 LGHDT, CDR2 YNNKEL (reference sequence). The CDR3 extends over 14 amino acids. The CDR3 DNA reads TGTGCCAGCAGCCAAGACACAGGCGAAGATACGCAGTATTTT. It encodes CASSQDTGEDTQYF.

The V call is TRBV28, the J call TRBJ1-2; D unclear. The CDR3 consists of 13 residues. V was shortened by 1 base and J by 2 bases, with 5 bases between the two germline ends. Per the germline V gene, CDR1 is MDHEN and CDR2 is SYDVKM. This CDR3 reads CASSLLQNYGYTF. DNA of the CDR3: TGTGCCAGCAGTTTATTACAGAACTATGGCTACACCTTC.

J is TRBJ2-5 and V is TRBV5-6, with D tentatively TRBD2 (7 bases). CDR3 length: 15 residues. V lost 3 bases and J 2 bases, leaving 14 bases between the germline ends. The germline V gene has CDR1 SGHDT and CDR2 YYEEEE. Here the CDR3 DNA reads TGTGCCAGCAGCTGGGGGCCTAGCGGACAAGAGACCCAGTACTTC. The encoded protein is CASSWGPSGQETQYF.

The chain has TRBV7-2 and TRBJ2-7; TRBD2 might be the D (6 bases). Looked up from germline, CDR1 is SGHTA and CDR2 is FQGNSA. This CDR3 region has 17 residues. The ends were cut back, 5 bases at V and 7 bases at J, with 27 bases in the middle. The CDR3 DNA sequence: TGTGCCAGCAGCGACCAAGGCGACTGGACTACAGACGGGGAGCAGTACGTC. As protein: CASSDQGDWTTDGEQYV.

This chain joins TRBV6-5 and TRBJ2-3; 8 bases fit TRBD1. The CDR3 loop spans 15 amino acids. Germline V gives CDR1 MNHEY, CDR2 SVGAGI. Trimming at V came to 2 bases and at J to 2 bases, leaving 3 bases not matched to a gene. The CDR3 nucleotides are TGTGCCAGCAGTTACGGGACAGGTCCCACAGATACGCAGTATTTT. Translating gives CASSYGTGPTDTQYF.

The V call is TRBV6-2 or TRBV6-3, the J call TRBJ1-2; maybe TRBD1 (5 bases). Trimming stripped 2 bases from V and 3 bases from J, with 16 bases between. The CDR3 is 16 residues long. Germline CDR1 is MNHEY and CDR2 is SVGEGT. CDR3 sequence reads: CASSYLEGRAYYGYTF. The CDR3, as DNA: TGTGCCAGCAGTTACCTGGAGGGCAGGGCCTACTATGGCTACACCTTC.

The genes are TRBV6-5 and TRBJ1-2; possible D gene TRBD1, 5 bases. V shed 7 bases and J shed 5 bases, with 17 bases lying between them. The CDR3 is 14 amino acids. Germline assignment: CDR1 MNHEY and CDR2 SVGAGI. The CDR3 loop reads CASISRGGVYGYTF. The CDR3, as DNA: TGTGCCAGCATTTCGCGGGGCGGGGTATATGGCTACACCTTC.

The chain is built from TRBV30 and TRBJ2-3, with 7 bases that match TRBD1. The CDR3 length is 16 residues. V lost 2 bases and J lost 0; bases outside the gene matches: 8. Germline V gene data show CDR1 as GTSNPN and CDR2 as SVGIG (reference sequence). As DNA, the CDR3 is TGTGCCTGGAGTTACGGGTCGACAGGGAGCACAGATACGCAGTATTTT. It yields the protein CAWSYGSTGSTDTQYF.

The chain has TRBV7-2 and TRBJ1-1; D is perhaps TRBD1 (5 bases). Germline CDR1 reads SGHTA; CDR2 reads FQGNSA. The CDR3 extends over 15 amino acids. Trimming left V 2 bases short and J 0 bases short, with 10 bases between. CDR3 coding DNA: TGTGCCAGCAGCTTAAGGAGGGGTGTGAACACTGAAGCTTTCTTT. Translated, it gives CASSLRRGVNTEAFF.